This T cell receptor (beta chain) came from a study of early T cells in non-severe SARS-CoV-2 infection. TCRdb redid the calling of the 5' RACE reads with MiXCR, one entry per CDR3 protein. The repertoire holds some 70,000 distinct CDR3 sequences, with about 4.9% as singletons. Ten or more counts support this clonotype. This CDR3 contains 14 residues. Trimming took 1 base from V and 5 from J; bases not matched to a gene: 2. Germline lookup yields CDR1 SGHDN and CDR2 FVKESK. The chain uses TRBV14 and TRBJ1-2, with TRBD1 matching 9 bases. This clonotype originated in an adult who was a healthcare worker with PCR-confirmed SARS-CoV-2 infection or an uninfected control (not recorded which). Input material: whole blood. This CDR3 reads CASSQGTGVYGYTF. The DNA for the CDR3 is TGTGCCAGCAGCCAAGGGACAGGGGTTTATGGCTACACCTTC.